Below, 21 T cell receptor beta chains from the same sample are listed, as sequenced in a study of cytomegalovirus exposure and HLA in healthy donors (dated by TCRdb to 2017 to 2019). Libraries came from the immunoSEQ multiplex PCR assay. The multiplex PCR relied on a mix of 60 forward primers for TCR Vbeta segments and 13 reverse primers for TCR Jbeta segments. The table comes from immuneACCESS by way of TCRdb, which keeps in-frame sequences with V and J called. Part of the clones is missing from these tables; in studies checked, under half for an unresolved V gene and the rest for unknown reasons. A total of fewer than 150,000 clones appear in this sample, approximately 15% of them only once. The top ten constitute under 2% of the sample. The sample taken for sequencing was PBMCs. The receptors stem from a woman aged 18-35 years in good health and CMV-seronegative.

The chain uses TRBV7-8 and TRBJ2-1, with 8 positions matching TRBD2. Germline CDR1 reads SGHVS; CDR2 reads FQNEAQ. There are 17 residues in the CDR3. V shed 5 bases and J 2 bases; nucleotides not matched to a gene: 11. CDR3 residues: CASSPHGTRGTYNEQFF. CDR3 bases: TGTGCCAGCAGCCCGCACGGGACTAGAGGGACCTACAATGAGCAGTTCTTC.

The J gene is TRBJ2-5, the V gene TRBV28; D is unresolved. This CDR3 has 18 residues. Trimming removed 3 bases at V and 4 bases at J, with 24 bases between. Germline CDR1 MDHEN, CDR2 SYDVKM. CDR3 sequence (DNA): TGTGCCAGCAGTTTTGATCCCACCACCACCCAGGTTGGAGAGACCCAGTACTTC. Its protein product is CASSFDPTTTQVGETQYF. The whole variable domain, remainder taken from reference TRBV28 and TRBJ2-5, is DVKVTQSSRYLVKRTGEKVFLECVQDMDHENMFWYRQDPGLGLRLIYFSYDVKMKEKGDIPEGYSVSREKKERFSLILESASTNQTSMYLCASSFDPTTTQVGETQYFGPGTRLLVL.

This clone has more than one count but fewer than ten. The rearrangement links TRBV5-5 to TRBJ2-1; the D gene is possibly TRBD1 (5 bases). This CDR3 is built from 16 residues. Trimming shortened V by 4 bases and J by 1 base, and 15 bases separated the two germline ends. Germline values: CDR1 SGHKS, CDR2 YYEKEE (reference sequence). CDR3 loop: CASSPPIRGSYNEQFF. In nucleotides, the CDR3 is TGTGCCAGCAGCCCCCCTATAAGGGGTTCCTACAATGAGCAGTTCTTC.

The chain is built from TRBV6-6 and TRBJ2-7, with TRBD2 as a possible D gene (5 bases). CDR3 length: 12 amino acids. The V gene lost 6 bases and the J gene lost 5 bases, with 11 bases spanning the gap. Germline V gene lookup returns CDR1 MNHNY and CDR2 SVGAGI (reference sequence). In nucleotides, the CDR3 is TGTGCCAGCAGACTAGGAAGGGACGAGCAGTACTTC. Its translation: CASRLGRDEQYF.

The V gene is TRBV30, the J gene TRBJ1-3; D call uncertain. The CDR3 has 12 residues. Looked up from germline, CDR1 is GTSNPN and CDR2 is SVGIG (reference sequence). V gave up 1 base and J gave up 9 bases, with 10 bases separating them. Here the CDR3 DNA reads TGTGCCTGGAGTGACAATCCAGGCACCATATATTTT. This translates into CAWSDNPGTIYF.

V and J are TRBV9 and TRBJ1-1; tentative D call: TRBD1 (6 bases). The V end lost 0 bases, the J end lost 1 base, and 7 bases lay between the germline ends. The CDR3 is made up of 14 amino acids. Germline-derived CDR1 and CDR2 are SGDLS and YYNGEE. CDR3 nucleotide sequence: TGTGCCAGCAGCGTAGGACAGGCGAACACTGAAGCTTTCTTT. Encoded protein: CASSVGQANTEAFF.

The chain uses TRBV19 and TRBJ1-1; 9 bases are shared with TRBD1. Germline lookup yields CDR1 LNHDA and CDR2 SQIVND (reference sequence). This CDR3 comprises 14 residues. Losses at the gene ends were 10 bases for V and 1 base for J; bases not matched to a gene: 7. The CDR3 region is CATGTGKRNTEAFF. DNA of the CDR3: TGTGCCACCGGGACAGGGAAGCGGAACACTGAAGCTTTCTTT. Complete variable domain (other parts from reference TRBV19 and TRBJ1-1): DGGITQSPKYLFRKEGQNVTLSCEQNLNHDAMYWYRQDPGQGLRLIYYSQIVNDFQKGDIAEGYSVSREKKESFPLTVTSAQKNPTAFYLCATGTGKRNTEAFFGQGTRLTVV.

This chain connects TRBV30 to TRBJ2-7; the match to TRBD2 covers 7 bases. This CDR3 has 12 amino acids. CDR1 and CDR2 (germline): GTSNPN, SVGIG (reference sequence). Germline trimming cut 2 bases from V and 5 bases from J; bases unmatched to any gene: 3. CDR3 residues: CAWSFGGDEQYF. The CDR3, as DNA: TGTGCCTGGAGTTTTGGGGGGGACGAGCAGTACTTC.

This clone was observed a few times. The CDR3 sequence: CASSADRGGTEAFF. Here the CDR3 DNA reads TGTGCCAGCAGTGCTGACAGGGGAGGCACTGAAGCTTTCTTT. V is TRBV27 and J is TRBJ1-1; 8 bases are a match to TRBD1. The germline CDR1 and CDR2 sequences are MNHEY and SMNVEV (reference sequence). The CDR3 covers 14 residues. V was clipped by 5 bases and J by 4 bases; unmatched bases: 6.

This clone has just a few counts. The chain uses TRBV5-1 and TRBJ1-2, with TRBD1 matching over 8 bases. The germline CDR1 and CDR2 sequences are SGHRS and YFSETQ. This CDR3 has 16 residues. J lost 8 bases, V lost 0 bases, and 12 bases had no gene match. This chain's CDR3 is CASSLDRGTGAFGYTF. The DNA for the CDR3 is TGCGCCAGCAGCTTGGATCGGGGGACAGGCGCTTTCGGCTACACCTTC.

This clone was observed a single time. This chain connects TRBV5-3 to TRBJ1-2; 10 bases match TRBD1. Being an ORF, TRBV5-3 has a function that is uncertain. J was trimmed by 5 bases and V by 4 bases; bases with no gene match: 5. The CDR3 contains 14 residues. CDR3 DNA: TGTGCCAGAAGCCATCCGGACAGGGGGTATGGCTACACCTTC. Translated, it gives CARSHPDRGYGYTF.

V and J are TRBV5-1 and TRBJ2-3; D possibly corresponds to TRBD2 (6 bases). CDR3 length: 16 residues. The germline V and J ends were trimmed by 4 bases and 0 bases, with 15 bases remaining between them. CDR1 is SGHRS and CDR2 is YFSETQ in the germline V gene. The CDR3 region is CASSPGVGPSTDTQYF. As DNA, the CDR3 is TGCGCCAGCAGCCCGGGGGTAGGACCTAGCACAGATACGCAGTATTTT.

This clone was found a few times. J is TRBJ2-6 and V is TRBV13; the D gene is possibly TRBD2 (5 bases). With 4 bases removed from V and 1 base from J, the gap between germline ends came to 8 bases. Germline CDR1 reads PRHDT; CDR2 reads FYEKMQ (reference sequence). This CDR3 spans 15 amino acids. CDR3: CASSSPGSGANVLTF. The CDR3 DNA sequence: TGTGCCAGCAGCTCGCCGGGATCTGGGGCCAACGTCCTGACTTTC.

The chain is built from TRBV7-9 and TRBJ2-3; possibly TRBD2 for D (6 bases). In germline, CDR1 is SEHNR, CDR2 FQNEAQ (reference sequence). V lost 6 bases to trimming and J lost 2 bases, with 12 bases between them. The CDR3 is 14 amino acids. CDR3 in DNA: TGTGCCAGCAGGCGGAGGGGCGACACAGATACGCAGTATTTT. This translates into CASRRRGDTDTQYF.

This clone has just a few counts. This chain uses TRBV5-1 with TRBJ2-7, with 7 bases identical to TRBD1. Germline values: CDR1 SGHRS, CDR2 YFSETQ. V trimming: 2 bases; J trimming: 1 base; junction bases outside the gene matches: 9. This CDR3 comprises 16 residues. The CDR3 spells CASSFGKGQRSYEQYF. The CDR3 DNA sequence: TGCGCCAGCAGCTTTGGTAAGGGACAGCGTTCCTACGAGCAGTACTTC.

The sample holds a few counts of this clone. The junction differs from germline at one of its ends, possibly a read error. The genes are TRBV7-2 and TRBJ2-5; no clear D. CDR1 is SGHTA and CDR2 is FQGNSA in the germline V gene. This CDR3 comprises 13 residues. CDR3 sequence reads: CASCFSPQETQYF. The CDR3 nucleotides are TGTGCCAGCTGCTTTTCCCCACAAGAGACCCAGTACTTC.

This clone was seen more than once but under ten times. The gene calls are TRBV9 and TRBJ1-1; 11 bases agree with TRBD1. This CDR3 comprises 17 residues. The germline gives CDR1 SGDLS, CDR2 YYNGEE. V shed 2 bases, J shed 4 bases, and the junction held 10 bases outside the gene matches. The CDR3 spells CASSVAGTGGSSTEAFF. In DNA form, the CDR3 reads TGTGCCAGCAGCGTCGCCGGGACAGGGGGTTCTAGCACTGAAGCTTTCTTT.

This chain uses TRBV13 with TRBJ2-7; 7 nucleotides agree with TRBD1. The CDR3 consists of 17 residues. After removal of 4 bases from V and 1 base from J, the junction contained 13 bases not matched to a gene. Per germline, CDR1 PRHDT and CDR2 FYEKMQ (reference sequence). The CDR3, as DNA: TGTGCCAGCAGCTGGGTGGGATCCCGCAGGGGGTCCTACGAGCAGTACTTC. It codes for CASSWVGSRRGSYEQYF.

The J gene is TRBJ2-1, the V gene TRBV6-1; TRBD1 is a possible D gene (6 bases). Trimming cost V 6 bases and J 5 bases, with 14 bases left between them. The germline V gene encodes CDR1 MNHNS and CDR2 SASEGT. This CDR3 has 14 amino acids. The CDR3 sequence: CASRAWGRDNEQFF. In DNA form, the CDR3 reads TGTGCCAGCAGAGCCTGGGGGCGGGACAATGAGCAGTTCTTC.

This clone turned up a few times. The rearrangement links TRBV9 to TRBJ1-2, with 7 bases aligning to TRBD1. Germline lookup yields CDR1 SGDLS and CDR2 YYNGEE. Trimming at V came to 3 bases and at J to 4 bases, leaving 6 bases not matched to a gene. CDR3 length: 14 amino acids. The CDR3 nucleotides read TGTGCCAGCAGCGAAACAGGGGAGCGCTATGGCTACACCTTC. Translation: CASSETGERYGYTF.

The chain has TRBV2 and TRBJ1-4; 8 bases are shared with TRBD1. V was pared by 6 bases and J by 8 bases, with 8 bases of the junction left unmatched. The CDR3 extends over 14 amino acids. Germline-derived CDR1 and CDR2 are SNHLY and FYNNEI. The CDR3 region has the DNA TGTGCCAGCAGGGGGGACAGGACGGGGGAAAAACTGTTTTTT. This sequence encodes CASRGDRTGEKLFF.